The 29 T cell receptor beta chains reported below all come from one sample, sequenced in a study of PD-1 blockade in classical Hodgkin lymphoma. Sequencing was performed with immunoSEQ multiplex PCR; in TCRdb, only in-frame clones are kept and a portion is missing. This repertoire shows 11,000 to 15,000 clones, about 80% found once; its top ten account for approximately 22%. Every patient was affected by relapse after autologous stem cell transplantation, while exposure to brentuximab vedotin was not uniform. The specimen comprised peripheral blood mononuclear cells (PBMCs), sampled at baseline. The receptors stem from a human donor with classical Hodgkin lymphoma.

This chain links TRBV10-2 with TRBJ2-7; D possibly corresponds to TRBD2 (5 bases). V lost 0 bases, J lost 4 bases, and 19 bases lay in between. The CDR3 sequence is 17 residues long. CDR1 and CDR2 (germline): WSHSY, SAAADI. The CDR3 DNA follows: TGCGCCAGCAGTGAGTCGTTCCCTAGAGGGAGTGGGTACGAGCAGTACTTC. It encodes CASSESFPRGSGYEQYF.

This chain uses TRBV5-1 with TRBJ1-2; D is unresolved. Germline V lookup: CDR1 SGHRS, CDR2 YFSETQ. The CDR3 is made up of 13 amino acids. Trimming removed 4 bases from V and 2 bases from J, with 9 bases in between. The CDR3 sequence is CASSRAENYGYTF. As DNA, the CDR3 is TGCGCCAGCAGCCGGGCGGAGAACTATGGCTACACCTTC.

This rearrangement joins TRBV5-1 to TRBJ2-5, with 9 bases aligning to TRBD2. After removal of 0 bases from V and 5 bases from J, the junction contained 5 bases not matched to a gene. CDR1 is SGHRS and CDR2 is YFSETQ in the germline V gene. The CDR3 totals 15 residues. The DNA of the CDR3 is TGCGCCAGCAGCTTGGTGGCGGGGGGGCGGGAGACCCAGTACTTC. Residues: CASSLVAGGRETQYF.

V and J are TRBV18 and TRBJ1-3; D gene unclear. V lost 0 bases and J 3 bases, leaving 3 bases between the germline ends. The CDR3 has 13 amino acids. Per germline, CDR1 KGHSH and CDR2 LQKENI. As DNA, the CDR3 is TGTGCCAGCTCACCACCAGATGGAAACACCATATATTTT. Translating gives CASSPPDGNTIYF.

The chain links TRBV4-1 to TRBJ1-5; possible D gene TRBD1, 6 bases. CDR3 length: 14 amino acids. Germline CDR1 reads MGHRA; CDR2 reads YSYEKL. Trimming took 1 base from V and 2 from J, leaving 6 bases between them. CDR3 loop: CASSQGQGNQPQHF. CDR3 bases: TGCGCCAGCAGCCAAGGACAGGGCAATCAGCCCCAGCATTTT.

The chain has TRBV18 and TRBJ2-3, with 10 nucleotides matching TRBD1. The CDR3 has 17 residues. From germline, CDR1 is KGHSH and CDR2 LQKENI. Trimming removed 0 bases from V and 3 bases from J; junction bases left unmatched: 6. CDR3 nucleotide sequence: TGTGCCAGCTCACCACCCCGGGGACAGGGGTGGACAGATACGCAGTATTTT. It specifies CASSPPRGQGWTDTQYF.

The chain has TRBV28 and TRBJ2-2; D gene ambiguous. V gave up 5 bases and J gave up 7 bases, with 8 bases separating them. CDR3 length: 12 amino acids. CDR1 is MDHEN and CDR2 is SYDVKM in the germline V gene. In DNA, the CDR3 is TGTGCCAGCAGTCCCGTGGGCGGGGAGCTGTTTTTT. The encoded protein is CASSPVGGELFF.

The CDR3 here is CASAQGLHSNTEAFF. The DNA of the CDR3 is TGTGCCAGCGCCCAGGGGCTTCATTCGAACACTGAAGCTTTCTTT. The chain carries TRBV7-8 and TRBJ1-1, with TRBD1 as a possible D gene (6 bases). V was trimmed by 8 bases and J by 1 base, leaving 17 bases between them. There are 15 residues in the CDR3. Per germline, CDR1 SGHVS and CDR2 FQNEAQ. The full variable domain, rest sourced from reference TRBV7-8 and TRBJ1-1, is GAGVSQSPRYKVAKRGQDVALRCDPISGHVSLFWYQQALGQGPEFLTYFQNEAQLDKSGLPSDRFFAERPEGSVSTLKIQRTQQEDSAVYLCASAQGLHSNTEAFFGQGTRLTVV.

The rearrangement joins TRBV5-1 to TRBJ1-2; D ambiguous. V lost 0 bases and J lost 2, with 8 bases in between. There are 14 residues in the CDR3. Germline V lookup: CDR1 SGHRS, CDR2 YFSETQ. CDR3: CASSLAGLNYGYTF. CDR3 DNA: TGCGCCAGCAGCTTGGCCGGGCTGAACTATGGCTACACCTTC.

This chain connects TRBV4-3 to TRBJ2-4; no definite D call. The V and J ends lost 0 bases and 7 bases respectively, with 13 bases between them. The CDR3 is made up of 15 amino acids. Germline CDR1 and CDR2: LGHNA and YSLEER. CDR3 in DNA: TGCGCCAGCAGCCAAGATTTTAGGCAGGACAACATTCAGTACTTC. This codes for CASSQDFRQDNIQYF.

The CDR3 reads CASSSGLADQETQYF. In DNA form, the CDR3 reads TGTGCCAGCAGCTCTGGACTAGCGGATCAAGAGACCCAGTACTTC. The V gene is TRBV7-9, the J gene TRBJ2-5; 10 bases line up with TRBD2. V dropped 4 bases and J dropped 2; count of bases not matched to a gene: 4. The CDR3 totals 15 residues. CDR1 and CDR2 from the germline V gene are SEHNR and FQNEAQ (reference sequence).

The chain joins TRBV7-6 to TRBJ1-4; maybe TRBD1 (5 bases). The V end lost 1 base, the J end lost 17 bases, and 11 bases lay between the germline ends. This CDR3 is built from 11 residues. CDR1 and CDR2 (germline): SGHVS, FNYEAQ. This CDR3 reads CASSLGQRLFF. The CDR3 region has the DNA TGTGCCAGCAGCTTAGGACAGAGGTTATTTTTT.

V is TRBV2 and J is TRBJ1-2; possible D gene TRBD1, 6 bases. V was pared by 4 bases and J by 0 bases, with 9 bases between. CDR1 and CDR2 from the germline V gene are SNHLY and FYNNEI. The CDR3 contains 14 residues. Here the CDR3 reads CASSGTVANYGYTF. In nucleotides, the CDR3 is TGTGCCAGCAGTGGGACAGTGGCTAACTATGGCTACACCTTC.

V usage is TRBV6-6 and J usage is TRBJ1-1; D perhaps matches TRBD1 (5 bases). Between the trimmed V and J ends, which lost 2 bases and 13 bases, there was a span of 17 bases. CDR1 MNHNY and CDR2 SVGAGI come from the germline V gene (reference sequence). The CDR3 covers 13 residues. The CDR3 here is CASSYPRRDKVFF. The CDR3, as DNA: TGTGCCAGCAGTTACCCACGCAGGGATAAGGTTTTCTTT.

This clone was detected a few times. This sequence joins TRBV12-5 and TRBJ2-5; D gene uncertain. Germline values: CDR1 LGHNT, CDR2 FRNRAP. V was cut by 3 bases and J by 10 bases, with 9 bases left in between. This CDR3 has 11 residues. The CDR3 DNA follows: TGTGCTAGTGGTTTACGGCCCGTCCAGTACTTC. Translation: CASGLRPVQYF.

This chain uses TRBV28 with TRBJ1-6; 9 positions agree with TRBD1. The CDR3 extends over 15 amino acids. V was pared by 3 bases and J by 7 bases, with 4 bases of the junction left unmatched. CDR1 is MDHEN, CDR2 SYDVKM, per germline. CDR3 in amino acids: CASSLGQGNNSPLHF. For the CDR3, the DNA is TGTGCCAGCAGTTTGGGACAGGGAAACAATTCACCCCTCCACTTT.

This chain uses TRBV4-3 with TRBJ1-2; 9 bases map to TRBD1. Germline CDR1 reads LGHNA; CDR2 reads YSLEER. The CDR3 is 15 amino acids. V lost 0 bases and J lost 4; bases outside the gene matches: 3. The CDR3 bases are TGCGCCAGCAGCCAAGAGAGGACAGGGGTCTATGGCTACACCTTC. Amino acids: CASSQERTGVYGYTF.

The chain employs TRBV5-6 and TRBJ1-2; D remains unclear. The CDR3 extends over 15 amino acids. Trimming cost V 0 bases and J 4 bases, with 13 bases left between them. From germline, CDR1 is SGHDT and CDR2 YYEEEE. The CDR3 region is CASSLDLGDFYGYTF. In DNA, the CDR3 is TGTGCCAGCAGCTTGGACCTCGGAGACTTCTATGGCTACACCTTC.

The V gene is TRBV12-5, the J gene TRBJ1-2, with a possible D match to TRBD1 (6 bases). CDR1 and CDR2 from the germline V gene are LGHNT and FRNRAP. Trimming took 0 bases from V and 8 from J, leaving 19 bases between them. This CDR3 is built from 16 residues. CDR3 nucleotide sequence: TGTGCTAGTGGTTTGGTACCTACAGGGCCCGGGAGGGGCTACACCTTC. Protein product: CASGLVPTGPGRGYTF.

This clone was recorded once. This sequence joins TRBV6-5 and TRBJ1-1; the match to TRBD1 covers 8 bases. The CDR3 length is 14 residues. The junction had 9 bases not matched to a gene; V was cut back by 2 bases and J by 10 bases. Germline V CDR1 and CDR2: MNHEY, SVGAGI. CDR3 coding DNA: TGTGCCAGCAGTTACGGGGACAGGTCATTGGTAGCTTTCTTT. As protein: CASSYGDRSLVAFF.

The chain employs TRBV5-4 and TRBJ2-2, with D possibly matching TRBD1 (5 bases). Trimming took 0 bases from V and 3 from J, leaving 9 bases between them. The length of the CDR3 is 15 residues. Germline-derived CDR1 and CDR2 are SGHNT and YYREEE (reference sequence). CDR3 bases: TGTGCCAGCAGCTTGGGGACACCCGACACCGGGGAGCTGTTTTTT. It is translated as CASSLGTPDTGELFF.

This chain joins TRBV7-2 and TRBJ1-6; a possible D gene is TRBD1 (5 bases). V was clipped by 2 bases and J by 10 bases, with 15 bases between them. The CDR3 length is 15 residues. Germline V gene sequence: CDR1 SGHTA, CDR2 FQGNSA. The CDR3 region has the DNA TGTGCCAGCAGCTTAATCCCAGGGCCTGGGTCACCCCTCCACTTT. It codes for CASSLIPGPGSPLHF.

Note on this clone: A clone one base away is much larger, so this may be a read error. The V and J genes are TRBV5-1 and TRBJ1-1, with D possibly matching TRBD1 (6 bases). From germline, CDR1 is SGHRS and CDR2 YFSETQ. The length of the CDR3 is 21 residues. V lost 0 bases, J lost 0 bases, and 27 bases lay in between. Here the CDR3 reads CASSLARSARGRGVLNTEAFF. The CDR3 DNA reads TGCGCCAGCAGCTTGGCCCGGTCCGCTAGGGGGAGGGGGGTCCTGAACACTGAAGCTTTCTTT.

The chain combines TRBV4-1 with TRBJ2-2, with 8 bases lining up with TRBD2. Germline values: CDR1 MGHRA, CDR2 YSYEKL. CDR3 length: 16 amino acids. V lost 0 bases, J lost 1 base, and 1 base stayed unmatched. The CDR3 DNA reads TGCGCCAGCAGCCAAGAAAGCGGGGGGAACACCGGGGAGCTGTTTTTT. It yields the protein CASSQESGGNTGELFF.

This chain joins TRBV11-1 and TRBJ1-4, with a tentative D call TRBD1 (5 bases). Per the germline V gene, CDR1 is SGHAT and CDR2 is FQDESV (reference sequence). V was trimmed by 1 base and J by 8 bases, leaving 14 bases between them. The CDR3 is 15 residues long. The CDR3 coding sequence is TGTGCCAGCAGCTTAGGAACAGGCTCGGTGGAAAAACTGTTTTTT. Encoded protein: CASSLGTGSVEKLFF.

The genes are TRBV6-6 and TRBJ1-5; TRBD1 is a possible D gene (6 bases). Germline V gene lookup returns CDR1 MNHNY and CDR2 SVGAGI (reference sequence). With 6 bases removed from V and 1 base from J, the gap between germline ends came to 10 bases. The CDR3 consists of 14 residues. For the CDR3, the DNA is TGTGCCAGCAGCTACACAGGGAGCAATCAGCCCCAGCATTTT. This sequence encodes CASSYTGSNQPQHF.

This clone was seen only once. The chain couples TRBV9 to TRBJ2-5; TRBD2 is a possible D gene (5 bases). V was trimmed by 2 bases and J by 3 bases, leaving 8 bases between them. CDR1 and CDR2 from the germline V gene are SGDLS and YYNGEE. CDR3 length: 13 amino acids. The CDR3 DNA sequence: TGTGCCAGCAGCGTTGGACTTGAAGAGACCCAGTACTTC. Protein: CASSVGLEETQYF.

The chain recombines TRBV15 with TRBJ1-3, with 8 nucleotides matching TRBD1. The CDR3 is 16 amino acids. Germline CDR1 reads LNHNV; CDR2 reads YYDKDF (reference sequence). Losses at the gene ends were 4 bases for V and 2 bases for J; bases not matched to a gene: 7. The CDR3: CATSNTRQGPGNTIYF. CDR3 bases: TGTGCCACCAGCAACACTCGACAGGGGCCTGGAAACACCATATATTTT.

The chain recombines TRBV10-2 with TRBJ2-5; 8 bases map to TRBD2. V trimming: 4 bases; J trimming: 4 bases; junction bases outside the gene matches: 5. The CDR3 length is 14 residues. CDR1 WSHSY and CDR2 SAAADI come from the germline V gene. CDR3 region: CASSGAGAGETQYF. The CDR3 nucleotides are TGCGCCAGCAGTGGAGCGGGGGCGGGAGAGACCCAGTACTTC.